What follows are 24 T cell receptor beta chains derived from one specimen sequenced in a study of cytomegalovirus exposure and HLA in healthy donors. Researchers ran the PCR with 60 Vbeta and 13 Jbeta primers. Only in-frame clones appear in the TCRdb table, and some are missing; sequencing was by immunoSEQ multiplex PCR. Of roughly 130,000 clones in the sample, over 65% are singletons; the top ten hold about 8.1%. The specimen sequenced was PBMCs. The origin of the receptors is a woman in her 40s in good health and CMV-seropositive.

The DNA for the CDR3 is TGTGCCAGCTCACGCGGGGGGAGAGAGACCCAGTACTTC. Its protein is CASSRGGRETQYF. The chain has TRBV18 and TRBJ2-5, with TRBD2 identical over 8 bases. The CDR3 is made up of 13 amino acids. The germline V gene encodes CDR1 KGHSH and CDR2 LQKENI. The trim removed 4 bases at V and 4 bases at J, leaving 2 bases unmatched.

The chain recombines TRBV25-1 with TRBJ1-5; TRBD1 aligns across 7 bases. This CDR3 comprises 13 residues. The J segment lost 6 bases and the V segment lost 4 bases, leaving 3 bases of the junction unmatched. Germline V gives CDR1 MGHDK, CDR2 SYGVNS. CDR3 coding DNA: TGTGCCAGCAGTGGCAACAGGGGTCAGCCCCAGCATTTT. It yields the protein CASSGNRGQPQHF.

On this clone: At one end the junction does not follow the germline gene, possibly because of a read error. This chain joins TRBV7-9 and TRBJ2-2; TRBD2 aligns across 10 bases. Looked up from germline, CDR1 is SEHNR and CDR2 is FQNEAQ (reference sequence). This CDR3 contains 16 residues. The CDR3 region is CASTLWTSGNTGELFF. In DNA form, the CDR3 reads TGTGCCAGCACCTTATGGACTAGCGGGAACACCGGGGAGCTGTTTTTT.

The chain joins TRBV2 to TRBJ2-1, with D maybe TRBD1 (6 bases). V dropped 7 bases and J dropped 0 bases, with 10 bases sitting between them. CDR3 size: 14 residues. Germline-derived CDR1 and CDR2 are SNHLY and FYNNEI. The CDR3 region is CASTPDSSYNEQFF. The CDR3 nucleotides read TGTGCCAGCACTCCGGACAGCTCCTACAATGAGCAGTTCTTC.

The rearrangement uses TRBV11-3 and TRBJ2-3, with TRBD2 matching over 7 bases. CDR3 size: 14 residues. Germline V CDR1 and CDR2: SGHNT, YENEEA. V lost 3 bases, J lost 2 bases, and 2 bases stayed unmatched. Here the CDR3 reads CASSLGGTTDTQYF. CDR3 in DNA: TGTGCCAGCAGCTTGGGGGGGACCACAGATACGCAGTATTTT.

This clone turned up a few times. This sequence joins TRBV19 and TRBJ1-3; TRBD1 matches at 8 bases. The V gene end was trimmed by 6 bases and the J gene end by 2 bases; junction bases not matched to a gene: 6. Germline assignment: CDR1 LNHDA and CDR2 SQIVND (reference sequence). The CDR3 has 15 residues. The CDR3 DNA reads as TGTGCCAGTAGACAGGGGGTAATTACTGGAAACACCATATATTTT. Encoded protein: CASRQGVITGNTIYF.

This chain uses TRBV7-6 with TRBJ2-5; 7 bases align to TRBD1. Germline values: CDR1 SGHVS, CDR2 FNYEAQ. The CDR3 extends over 14 amino acids. With V trimmed by 3 bases and J by 1 base, 2 bases remained unmatched. CDR3 sequence (DNA): TGTGCCAGCAGCTTTTCAGGGGGCCAAGAGACCCAGTACTTC. Protein: CASSFSGGQETQYF. Complete variable domain (other parts from reference TRBV7-6 and TRBJ2-5): GAGVSQSPRYKVTKRGQDVALRCDPISGHVSLYWYRQALGQGPEFLTYFNYEAQQDKSGLPNDRFSAERPEGSISTLTIQRTEQRDSAMYRCASSFSGGQETQYFGPGTRLLVL.

The chain is built from TRBV30 and TRBJ1-2; 7 bases are a match to TRBD1. V trimming: 3 bases; J trimming: 4 bases; junction bases outside the gene matches: 11. In germline, CDR1 is GTSNPN, CDR2 SVGIG (reference sequence). This CDR3 contains 15 residues. CDR3 loop: CAWRPPDRLTYGYTF. For the CDR3, the DNA is TGTGCCTGGAGACCCCCGGACAGGTTAACCTATGGCTACACCTTC.

The CDR3: CASSPGLGYTF. CDR3 sequence (DNA): TGTGCCAGCAGCCCCGGACTGGGCTACACCTTC. The chain is built from TRBV28 and TRBJ1-2, with unresolved D. The CDR3 sequence is 11 residues long. CDR1 is MDHEN, CDR2 SYDVKM, per germline. Trimming shortened V by 6 bases and J by 8 bases, and 10 bases separated the two germline ends.

This sequence joins TRBV7-2 and TRBJ2-6; no clear D gene. Trimming left V 3 bases short and J 0 bases short, with 15 bases between. The germline CDR1 and CDR2 sequences are SGHTA and FQGNSA. The CDR3 totals 18 residues. The CDR3 is CASSFIGQAPSGANVLTF. CDR3 bases: TGTGCCAGCAGCTTTATTGGGCAGGCACCCTCTGGGGCCAACGTCCTGACTTTC.

This sequence joins TRBV2 and TRBJ2-1, with 9 bases that match TRBD2. Per germline, CDR1 SNHLY and CDR2 FYNNEI. V trimming: 2 bases; J trimming: 5 bases; junction bases outside the gene matches: 4. CDR3 size: 15 residues. The CDR3 is CASSEWREGNNEQFF. CDR3 sequence (DNA): TGTGCCAGCAGTGAATGGCGGGAGGGGAACAATGAGCAGTTCTTC.

This chain links TRBV19 with TRBJ1-2, with D hard to call. Trimming stripped 0 bases from V and 4 bases from J, with 9 bases between. Germline V gene lookup returns CDR1 LNHDA and CDR2 SQIVND (reference sequence). The length of the CDR3 is 14 residues. Here the CDR3 reads CASSIDPVFYGYTF. In DNA, the CDR3 is TGTGCCAGTAGTATAGATCCGGTTTTCTATGGCTACACCTTC.

The genes are TRBV10-3 and TRBJ2-1; 11 nucleotides agree with TRBD2. Germline CDR1 and CDR2: ENHRY and SYGVKD. The V and J ends lost 6 bases and 4 bases, in that order; junction bases with no gene match: 2. This CDR3 contains 14 residues. The CDR3 bases are TGTGCCATCAGCGGGACTAGCGGTTACAATGAGCAGTTCTTC. Its protein product is CAISGTSGYNEQFF.

This chain links TRBV19 with TRBJ1-4, with TRBD1 as a possible D gene (5 bases). CDR1 LNHDA and CDR2 SQIVND come from the germline V gene (reference sequence). There are 15 residues in the CDR3. V lost 3 bases, J lost 5 bases, and 13 bases lay in between. CDR3 DNA sequence: TGTGCCAGTAGTATTGATGGAGGGGTGAATGAAAAACTGTTTTTT. Translating gives CASSIDGGVNEKLFF.

The chain joins TRBV6-4 to TRBJ2-5; weak D call: TRBD2 (6 bases). CDR3 length: 13 amino acids. Trimming took off 4 bases at V and 5 bases at J, with 11 bases between the two ends. Germline CDR1 MRHNA, CDR2 SNTAGT. DNA of the CDR3: TGTGCCAGCAGTGCGGGGGTAGGGGAGACCCAGTACTTC. This sequence encodes CASSAGVGETQYF.

The CDR3 DNA reads as TGCGCCAGCAGCTTGACGACAGTTGGCTCTGGAAACACCATATATTTT. Amino acids: CASSLTTVGSGNTIYF. This chain joins TRBV5-1 and TRBJ1-3; perhaps TRBD1 as D (5 bases). Per the germline V gene, CDR1 is SGHRS and CDR2 is YFSETQ. The V end was cut by 1 base, the J end by 0 bases, with 11 bases between. This CDR3 spans 16 amino acids.

The chain recombines TRBV5-4 with TRBJ2-5, with D possibly matching TRBD2 (7 bases). Trimming pared 3 bases from V and 5 bases from J, leaving 17 bases between. The CDR3 is made up of 15 amino acids. CDR1 and CDR2 from the germline V gene are SGHNT and YYREEE (reference sequence). CDR3 amino acids: CASSWGGQGGETQYF. The CDR3 DNA follows: TGTGCCAGCAGCTGGGGGGGGCAAGGCGGGGAGACCCAGTACTTC.

Concerning this clone itself: One junction end does not reproduce the germline sequence, and a read error may be involved. The chain employs TRBV10-2 and TRBJ2-2; TRBD2 matches at 8 bases. Germline-derived CDR1 and CDR2 are WSHSY and SAAADI. The CDR3 extends over 12 amino acids. CDR3 DNA: TGCGCCAGCGGTGAGCGGGAGGGGGAGCTGTTTTTT. Residues: CASGEREGELFF.

The V gene is TRBV18, the J gene TRBJ2-2, with D possibly TRBD1 on 5 matching bases. This CDR3 contains 17 residues. The V gene lost 1 base and the J gene lost 1 base, with 13 bases spanning the gap. Germline loops: CDR1 KGHSH, CDR2 LQKENI. DNA for the CDR3: TGTGCCAGCTCACCACAAAGGGGCACTCTGAACACCGGGGAGCTGTTTTTT. Amino acid sequence: CASSPQRGTLNTGELFF.

The chain has TRBV11-2 and TRBJ1-1; 8 bases are a match to TRBD1. The ends lost 6 bases at V and 0 bases at J; junction bases unmatched: 3. Germline CDR1 reads SGHAT; CDR2 reads FQNNGV. The CDR3 has 14 amino acids. CDR3 in DNA: TGTGCCAGCAGTCCGGACAGGGTGAACACTGAAGCTTTCTTT. Protein: CASSPDRVNTEAFF.

This clone has more than one count but fewer than ten. The rearrangement uses TRBV25-1 and TRBJ2-1; weak D call: TRBD2 (7 bases). The CDR3 contains 16 residues. The ends were cut back, 6 bases at V and 0 bases at J, with 15 bases in the middle. The germline CDR1 and CDR2 sequences are MGHDK and SYGVNS. The CDR3 sequence is CASSHPRGASYNEQFF. The CDR3 nucleotides are TGTGCCAGCAGCCATCCTCGGGGGGCCTCCTACAATGAGCAGTTCTTC.

The chain links TRBV6-5 to TRBJ1-6; TRBD1 agrees at 8 bases. Looked up from germline, CDR1 is MNHEY and CDR2 is SVGAGI. J gave up 10 bases and V 2 bases, and 4 bases lay outside the gene matches. The length of the CDR3 is 14 residues. CDR3 DNA sequence: TGTGCCAGCAGTTACCCCGGACAGGGCTCACCCCTCCACTTT. This encodes CASSYPGQGSPLHF.

The chain uses TRBV25-1 and TRBJ1-2; TRBD1 matches 7 bases. The CDR3 is 13 amino acids. J lost 2 bases, V lost 6 bases, and 3 bases had no gene match. Germline V lookup: CDR1 MGHDK, CDR2 SYGVNS. The CDR3 spells CASRGTVNYGYTF. DNA for the CDR3: TGTGCCAGCAGAGGGACAGTGAACTATGGCTACACCTTC.

The chain recombines TRBV2 with TRBJ1-6, with 7 bases identical to TRBD1. V trimming: 3 bases; J trimming: 7 bases; junction bases outside the gene matches: 12. The CDR3 sequence is 17 residues long. Germline V gene data show CDR1 as SNHLY and CDR2 as FYNNEI. CDR3 bases: TGTGCCAGCAGTGAGGCTGGGGGGACCAGGGGGAATTCACCCCTCCACTTT. Its translation is CASSEAGGTRGNSPLHF.